A single sample is the source of the 31 T cell receptor beta chains below, sequenced in a study of T cell repertoires in cytomegalovirus infection. TCRdb redid the calling of the reads with MiXCR, one entry per CDR3 protein. The sample yields about 920,000 distinct CDR3 sequences, around 30% seen once. For these TCRs, the target antigens are not known. This specimen consisted of cultured CD8+ T cells from PBMCs, obtained from culture after CMV antigen stimulation. The receptors here all came from a human donor in good health (CMV status not recorded). Some clones in this sample may be carry-over from other donors' samples.

The chain employs TRBV10-3 and TRBJ2-1; TRBD2 agrees at 7 bases. Germline V gene data show CDR1 as ENHRY and CDR2 as SYGVKD. The V gene end was trimmed by 7 bases and the J gene end by 5 bases; junction bases not matched to a gene: 8. The CDR3 is 14 amino acids. The CDR3 DNA reads TGTGCCATCAAGAGACGGGGGGAGGACAATGAGCAGTTCTTC. Translation: CAIKRRGEDNEQFF.

The chain carries TRBV6-6 and TRBJ2-3; TRBD1 agrees at 7 bases. CDR1 is MNHNY and CDR2 is SVGAGI in the germline V gene (reference sequence). V dropped 10 bases and J dropped 0; count of bases not matched to a gene: 4. This CDR3 spans 13 amino acids. As DNA, the CDR3 is TGTGCCATTCCGGGACAGAGCACAGATACGCAGTATTTT. It is translated as CAIPGQSTDTQYF.

This clonotype was detected only a few times. The CDR3 DNA follows: TGTGCCAGCAGTTTTGAGCCAGGGGCTAGCACAGATACGCAGTATTTT. Amino acids: CASSFEPGASTDTQYF. This chain connects TRBV12-3 or TRBV12-4 to TRBJ2-3; maybe TRBD1 (6 bases). With 3 bases removed from V and 0 bases from J, the gap between germline ends came to 13 bases. The CDR3 is 16 amino acids.

CDR3 in DNA: TGTGCCAGCAGTTACGGGGGCTGGGCAGATACGCAGTATTTT. The encoded protein is CASSYGGWADTQYF. The chain carries TRBV6-8 and TRBJ2-3, with D possibly matching TRBD1 (6 bases). This CDR3 has 14 amino acids. V was pared by 2 bases and J by 4 bases, with 10 bases between. Germline V gene sequence: CDR1 MNHGY, CDR2 SAAAGT.

The rearrangement links TRBV29-1 to TRBJ2-6; no firm D call. The V and J ends lost 0 bases and 2 bases respectively, with 20 bases between them. This CDR3 comprises 19 residues. CDR1 and CDR2 (germline): SQVTM, ANQGSEA. The CDR3 sequence is CSVEDGVRIGKTGANVLTF. CDR3 nucleotide sequence: TGCAGCGTTGAAGATGGGGTCAGAATCGGAAAAACTGGGGCCAACGTCCTGACTTTC.

CDR3 loop: CASSLALGLYNEQFF. The CDR3 bases are TGTGCCAGCAGCTTAGCGTTGGGACTGTACAATGAGCAGTTCTTC. This chain connects TRBV7-9 to TRBJ2-1; D might be TRBD2 (6 bases). This CDR3 has 15 amino acids. The germline V and J ends were trimmed by 0 bases and 4 bases, with 10 bases remaining between them. Germline CDR1 is SEHNR and CDR2 is FQNEAQ (reference sequence).

The chain uses TRBV12-3 or TRBV12-4 and TRBJ1-5; D not certain. V shed 1 base and J shed 7 bases, with 14 bases lying between them. This CDR3 has 15 residues. The chain's CDR3 is CASSLGDGVRQPQHF. CDR3 nucleotides: TGTGCCAGCAGTTTAGGTGACGGCGTAAGGCAGCCCCAGCATTTT.

This rearrangement joins TRBV6-6 to TRBJ2-7; D unclear. Germline V CDR1 and CDR2: MNHNY, SVGAGI (reference sequence). The CDR3 has 15 amino acids. Deletions cut 7 bases from V and 0 bases from J, with 16 bases between. The CDR3 sequence is CASTTRTASSYEQYV. For the CDR3, the DNA is TGTGCCAGCACAACCAGGACGGCGAGCTCCTACGAGCAGTACGTC.

The sample holds a few counts of this clonotype. The rearrangement links TRBV29-1 to TRBJ1-2, with a tentative D call TRBD1 (5 bases). CDR3 length equals 11 residues. Between the trimmed V and J ends, which lost 7 bases and 6 bases, there was a span of 12 bases. In germline, CDR1 is SQVTM, CDR2 ANQGSEA. The CDR3 sequence is CSDRTNNGYTF. The CDR3 region has the DNA TGCAGCGACCGGACAAACAATGGCTACACCTTC.

The chain joins TRBV19 to TRBJ2-3; 8 bases are a match to TRBD2. CDR1 LNHDA and CDR2 SQIVND come from the germline V gene (reference sequence). V shed 3 bases, J shed 4 bases, and the junction held 6 bases outside the gene matches. There are 15 residues in the CDR3. DNA of the CDR3: TGTGCCAGTAGTATGAGGCGGGGGGCAGCAGATACGCAGTATTTT. This sequence encodes CASSMRRGAADTQYF.

V gene TRBV27 combines with J gene TRBJ2-1; weak D call: TRBD2 (5 bases). Trimming took 7 bases from V and 0 from J, leaving 10 bases between them. This CDR3 region has 14 residues. The germline V gene has CDR1 MNHEY and CDR2 SMNVEV (reference sequence). The CDR3: CASTDGGSYNEQFF. CDR3 coding DNA: TGTGCCAGCACGGACGGAGGCTCCTACAATGAGCAGTTCTTC.

The rearrangement joins TRBV27 to TRBJ2-3, with D hard to call. Between the trimmed V and J ends, which lost 8 bases and 0 bases, there was a span of 12 bases. This CDR3 contains 14 residues. Germline CDR1 reads MNHEY; CDR2 reads SMNVEV (reference sequence). The CDR3, as DNA: TGTGCCAGCGGAAGGCGCCCTAGCACAGATACGCAGTATTTT. Its translation: CASGRRPSTDTQYF.

The chain employs TRBV5-1 and TRBJ1-1; TRBD1 agrees at 9 bases. The germline gives CDR1 SGHRS, CDR2 YFSETQ. Unmatched junction bases numbered 3, after V lost 9 bases and J lost 3 bases. The CDR3 is made up of 12 amino acids. This chain's CDR3 is CATRDRDTEAFF. CDR3 in DNA: TGCGCCACCCGGGACAGGGACACTGAAGCTTTCTTT.

The rearrangement joins TRBV10-3 to TRBJ2-3, with unresolved D. Between the trimmed V and J ends, which lost 5 bases and 0 bases, there was a span of 12 bases. This CDR3 has 15 residues. The germline V gene has CDR1 ENHRY and CDR2 SYGVKD. This CDR3 reads CAISSRASSTDTQYF. DNA for the CDR3: TGTGCCATCAGTTCCCGAGCATCCAGCACAGATACGCAGTATTTT.

This clonotype was detected a few times. The chain recombines TRBV12-3 or TRBV12-4 with TRBJ1-4; D not certain. The CDR3 is 17 amino acids. The V gene lost 0 bases and the J gene lost 5 bases, with 16 bases spanning the gap. In DNA, the CDR3 is TGTGCCAGCAGTTTAGCGGGTGGAGGCCGCCTAAATGAAAAACTGTTTTTT. Translation: CASSLAGGGRLNEKLFF.

In its sample, this clonotype was seen many times. The chain has TRBV7-4 and TRBJ2-1, with 8 bases lining up with TRBD1. V was pared by 4 bases and J by 7 bases, with 12 bases of the junction left unmatched. Looked up from germline, CDR1 is SGHVT and CDR2 is SQSDAQ. This CDR3 is built from 16 residues. The DNA of the CDR3 is TGTGCCAGCAGCTCCCTCGGGGACAGGACAAGAAATGAGCAGTTCTTC. Translation gives CASSSLGDRTRNEQFF.

This clonotype has more than one count but fewer than ten. V is TRBV6-4 and J is TRBJ2-1, with D possibly being TRBD1 (5 bases). With 8 bases removed from V and 2 bases from J, the gap between germline ends came to 13 bases. Germline V CDR1 and CDR2: MRHNA, SNTAGT. The CDR3 is 14 amino acids. CDR3 in amino acids: CASGPGSPYNEQFF. CDR3 in DNA: TGTGCCAGCGGCCCAGGGTCTCCCTACAATGAGCAGTTCTTC.

This chain joins TRBV6-4 and TRBJ2-1, with D perhaps matching TRBD1 (5 bases). From germline, CDR1 is MRHNA and CDR2 SNTAGT. The ends were cut back, 6 bases at V and 9 bases at J, with 15 bases in the middle. This CDR3 is 13 amino acids long. The CDR3 here is CASSQSGASEQFF. CDR3 DNA sequence: TGTGCCAGCAGCCAAAGTGGGGCCAGTGAGCAGTTCTTC.

The CDR3 region has the DNA TGTGCCAGTAGTATACGGGTCCTCCGATCGAACACTGAAGCTTTCTTT. This gives the protein CASSIRVLRSNTEAFF. J is TRBJ1-1 and V is TRBV19; D is undetermined. V was trimmed by 2 bases and J by 1 base, leaving 14 bases between them. Germline CDR1 LNHDA, CDR2 SQIVND (reference sequence). CDR3 length equals 16 residues.

This clonotype appeared a few times. This chain uses TRBV6-5 with TRBJ2-1, with D perhaps TRBD1 or TRBD2 (5 bases each). V was pared by 2 bases and J by 3 bases, with 11 bases between. Germline values: CDR1 MNHEY, CDR2 SVGAGI. The CDR3 consists of 15 residues. The CDR3 DNA sequence: TGTGCCAGCAGTTACGATGGGACGGTCTACAATGAGCAGTTCTTC. Translating it yields CASSYDGTVYNEQFF.

The V call is TRBV9, the J call TRBJ1-2; 7 positions match TRBD1. Germline V gives CDR1 SGDLS, CDR2 YYNGEE. Trimming took 2 bases from V and 3 from J; bases not matched to a gene: 10. The CDR3 covers 16 residues. The chain's CDR3 is CASSVSRSGTDYGYTF. CDR3 DNA: TGTGCCAGCAGCGTCTCAAGATCCGGGACAGACTATGGCTACACCTTC.

The V gene is TRBV7-9, the J gene TRBJ2-1, with D possibly matching TRBD2 (5 bases). Trimming cost V 5 bases and J 3 bases, with 14 bases left between them. Germline-derived CDR1 and CDR2 are SEHNR and FQNEAQ (reference sequence). This CDR3 spans 15 amino acids. The CDR3 coding sequence is TGTGCCAGCAGCCCCGGGGATCTGGGCTACAATGAGCAGTTCTTC. This codes for CASSPGDLGYNEQFF.

The rearrangement uses TRBV6-5 and TRBJ2-3; 11 positions match TRBD1. Trimming took 5 bases from V and 5 from J; bases not matched to a gene: 9. The germline CDR1 and CDR2 sequences are MNHEY and SVGAGI. The CDR3 covers 16 residues. CDR3 sequence: CASSNSGTGGIDTQYF. DNA for the CDR3: TGTGCCAGCAGTAATTCCGGGACAGGGGGTATAGATACGCAGTATTTT.

Here the CDR3 DNA reads TGTGCCAGCAGTCCCCTAGTGGGGGGAGCAAGGGATACGCAGTATTTT. This encodes CASSPLVGGARDTQYF. The rearrangement joins TRBV12-3 or TRBV12-4 to TRBJ2-3; perhaps TRBD2 as D (6 bases). Trimming left V 5 bases short and J 6 bases short, with 21 bases between. The CDR3 loop spans 16 amino acids.

This clonotype has a count of ten or more. The genes are TRBV7-2 and TRBJ2-3, with TRBD2 matching 13 bases. The V segment lost 4 bases and the J segment 2 bases; nucleotides outside the gene matches: 12. The CDR3 extends over 19 amino acids. The V gene's germline CDR1 is SGHTA and CDR2 FQGNSA. CDR3 nucleotide sequence: TGTGCCAGCAGCTCTCGGACTAGCGGGGGCTTCGGATCCACAGATACGCAGTATTTT. Amino acids: CASSSRTSGGFGSTDTQYF.

As DNA, the CDR3 is TGTGCCACCAGCAGAGATAAGGGGAACACTGAAGCTTTCTTT. This gives the protein CATSRDKGNTEAFF. The V call is TRBV15, the J call TRBJ1-1; D remains unclear. With 0 bases removed from V and 1 base from J, the gap between germline ends came to 6 bases. Germline CDR1 and CDR2: LNHNV and YYDKDF (reference sequence). The CDR3 runs to 14 residues.

CDR3 sequence reads: CAISESGRNEQYV. CDR3 nucleotides: TGTGCCATCAGTGAGTCTGGACGAAACGAGCAGTACGTC. The V and J genes are TRBV10-3 and TRBJ2-7; D remains ambiguous. The germline V gene has CDR1 ENHRY and CDR2 SYGVKD. The CDR3 runs to 13 residues. The ends were cut back, 0 bases at V and 5 bases at J, with 8 bases in the middle.

As to this clonotype: The conserved final phenylalanine or tryptophan is absent from the CDR3, which likely points to a read error. The rearrangement joins TRBV2 to TRBJ2-7, with D possibly being TRBD2 (6 bases). The germline gives CDR1 SNHLY, CDR2 FYNNEI. Trimming left V 7 bases short and J 6 bases short, with 19 bases between. There are 14 residues in the CDR3. The CDR3 reads CASNGGPQAGEQYA. The CDR3, as DNA: TGTGCCAGCAATGGAGGGCCCCAGGCTGGCGAGCAGTACGCC.

This rearrangement joins TRBV7-3 to TRBJ2-2; 8 bases are a match to TRBD1. Germline V lookup: CDR1 SGHTA, CDR2 FQGTGA. The CDR3 sequence is 15 residues long. Trimming took 5 bases from V and 10 from J; bases not matched to a gene: 12. This CDR3 is CASSHRQGPVEELFF. The CDR3 region has the DNA TGTGCCAGCAGCCACCGACAGGGGCCAGTCGAGGAGCTGTTTTTT.

The rearrangement uses TRBV18 and TRBJ2-5; 8 bases match TRBD2. Germline assignment: CDR1 KGHSH and CDR2 LQKENI. The V gene end was trimmed by 9 bases and the J gene end by 2 bases; junction bases not matched to a gene: 14. CDR3 length: 16 residues. CDR3 DNA sequence: TGTGCCAGTCGCCTTCACGAGCGGGGGTATCAAGAGACCCAGTACTTC. It translates to CASRLHERGYQETQYF.

This clonotype has only one observation. The chain carries TRBV29-1 and TRBJ1-2; D remains ambiguous. The CDR3 consists of 15 residues. V was shortened by 4 bases and J by 0 bases, with 15 bases between the two germline ends. Germline V gene data show CDR1 as SQVTM and CDR2 as ANQGSEA. The CDR3 is CSVVSPEGSNYGYTF. CDR3 bases: TGCAGCGTTGTGTCTCCCGAGGGTTCTAACTATGGCTACACCTTC. The entire variable domain, with the rest obtained from reference TRBV29-1 and TRBJ1-2, is as follows: SAVISQKPSRDICQRGTSLTIQCQVDSQVTMMFWYRQQPGQSLTLIATANQGSEATYESGFVIDKFPISRPNLTFSTLTVSNMSPEDSSIYLCSVVSPEGSNYGYTFGSGTRLTVV.